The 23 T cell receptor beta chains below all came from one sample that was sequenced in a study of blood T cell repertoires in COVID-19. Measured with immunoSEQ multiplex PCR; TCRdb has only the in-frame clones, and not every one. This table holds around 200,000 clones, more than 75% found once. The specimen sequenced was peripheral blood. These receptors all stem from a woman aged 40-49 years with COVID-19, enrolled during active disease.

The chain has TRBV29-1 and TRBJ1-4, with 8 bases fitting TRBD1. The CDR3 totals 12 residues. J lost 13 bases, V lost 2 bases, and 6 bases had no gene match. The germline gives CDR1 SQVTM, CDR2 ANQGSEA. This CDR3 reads CSVELLGQGLFF. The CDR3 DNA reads TGCAGCGTTGAACTCTTAGGACAGGGACTGTTTTTT.

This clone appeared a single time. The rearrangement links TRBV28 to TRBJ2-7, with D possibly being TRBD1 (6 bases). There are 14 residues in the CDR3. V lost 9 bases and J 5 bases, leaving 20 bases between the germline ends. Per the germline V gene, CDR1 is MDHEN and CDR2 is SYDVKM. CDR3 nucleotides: TGTGCCAGTTATGGGGGCGCAAATAAGGACGAGCAGTACTTC. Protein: CASYGGANKDEQYF.

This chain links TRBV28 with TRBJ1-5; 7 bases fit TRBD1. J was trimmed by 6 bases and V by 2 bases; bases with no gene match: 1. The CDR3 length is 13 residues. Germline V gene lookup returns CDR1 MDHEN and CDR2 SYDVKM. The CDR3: CASSLQGGQPQHF. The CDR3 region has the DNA TGTGCCAGCAGTTTACAGGGGGGTCAGCCCCAGCATTTT.

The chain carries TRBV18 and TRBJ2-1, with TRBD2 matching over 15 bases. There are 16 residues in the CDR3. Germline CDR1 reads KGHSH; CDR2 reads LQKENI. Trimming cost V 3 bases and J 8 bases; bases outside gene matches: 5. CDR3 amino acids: CASSPGLAGGWDEQFF. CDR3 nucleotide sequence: TGTGCCAGCTCACCCGGACTAGCGGGAGGGTGGGATGAGCAGTTCTTC.

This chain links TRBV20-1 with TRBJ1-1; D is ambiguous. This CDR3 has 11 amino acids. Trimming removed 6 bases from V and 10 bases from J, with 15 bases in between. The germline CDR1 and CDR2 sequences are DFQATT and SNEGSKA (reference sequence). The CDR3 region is CSALPTSAAFF. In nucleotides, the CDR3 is TGCAGTGCCCTCCCGACAAGTGCAGCTTTCTTT.

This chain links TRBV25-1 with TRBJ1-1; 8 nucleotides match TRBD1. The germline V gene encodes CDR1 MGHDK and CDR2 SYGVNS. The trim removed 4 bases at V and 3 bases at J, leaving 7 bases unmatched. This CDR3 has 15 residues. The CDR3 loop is CASSALDREDTEAFF. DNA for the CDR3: TGTGCCAGCAGTGCTCTGGACAGGGAGGACACTGAAGCTTTCTTT.

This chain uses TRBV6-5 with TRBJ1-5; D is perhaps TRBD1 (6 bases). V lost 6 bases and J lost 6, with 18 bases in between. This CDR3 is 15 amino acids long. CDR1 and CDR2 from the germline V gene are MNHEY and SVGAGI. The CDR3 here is CASSPFLGAGQPQHF. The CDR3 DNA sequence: TGTGCCAGCAGCCCATTCCTGGGGGCCGGTCAGCCCCAGCATTTT.

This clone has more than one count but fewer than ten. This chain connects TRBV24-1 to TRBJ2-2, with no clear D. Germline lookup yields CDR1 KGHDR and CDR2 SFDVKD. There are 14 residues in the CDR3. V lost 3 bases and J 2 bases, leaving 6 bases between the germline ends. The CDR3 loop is CATSDPRNTGELFF. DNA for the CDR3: TGTGCCACCAGTGATCCGCGCAACACCGGGGAGCTGTTTTTT.

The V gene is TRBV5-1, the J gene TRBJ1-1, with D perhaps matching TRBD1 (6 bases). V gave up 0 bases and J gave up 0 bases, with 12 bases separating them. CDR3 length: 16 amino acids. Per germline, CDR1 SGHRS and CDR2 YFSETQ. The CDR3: CASSLVGGRMNTEAFF. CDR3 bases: TGCGCCAGCAGCTTGGTGGGGGGGCGGATGAACACTGAAGCTTTCTTT.

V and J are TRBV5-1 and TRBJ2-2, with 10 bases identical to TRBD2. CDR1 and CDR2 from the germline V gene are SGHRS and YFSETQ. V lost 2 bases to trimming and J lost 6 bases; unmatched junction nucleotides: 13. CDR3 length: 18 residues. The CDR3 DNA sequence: TGCGCCAGCAGCTTTATCCCTAGCGGGAGCGCTTTCTCCGGGGAGCTGTTTTTT. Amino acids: CASSFIPSGSAFSGELFF. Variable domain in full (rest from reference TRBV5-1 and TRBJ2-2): KAGVTQTPRYLIKTRGQQVTLSCSPISGHRSVSWYQQTPGQGLQFLFEYFSETQRNKGNFPGRFSGRQFSNSRSEMNVSTLELGDSALYLCASSFIPSGSAFSGELFFGEGSRLTVL.

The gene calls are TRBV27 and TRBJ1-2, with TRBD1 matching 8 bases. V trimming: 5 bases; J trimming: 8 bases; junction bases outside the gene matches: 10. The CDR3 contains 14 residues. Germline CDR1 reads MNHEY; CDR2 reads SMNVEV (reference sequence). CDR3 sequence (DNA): TGTGCCAGCAGTCCATCAGGGGGCGTTGGGGGCTACACCTTC. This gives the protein CASSPSGGVGGYTF.

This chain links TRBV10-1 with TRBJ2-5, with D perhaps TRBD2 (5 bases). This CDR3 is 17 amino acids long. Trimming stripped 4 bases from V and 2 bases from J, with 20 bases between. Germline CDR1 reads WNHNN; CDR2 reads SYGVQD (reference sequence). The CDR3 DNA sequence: TGCGCCAGCAGTGTAGCACGGACTCCGCCGCCTCAAGAGACCCAGTACTTC. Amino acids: CASSVARTPPPQETQYF.

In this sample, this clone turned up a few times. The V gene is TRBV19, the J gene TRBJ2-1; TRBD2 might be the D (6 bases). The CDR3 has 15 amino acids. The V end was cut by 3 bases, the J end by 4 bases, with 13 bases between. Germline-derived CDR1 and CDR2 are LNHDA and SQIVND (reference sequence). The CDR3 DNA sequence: TGTGCCAGTAGTATTTCGGGTCGGGGGTACAATGAGCAGTTCTTC. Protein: CASSISGRGYNEQFF.

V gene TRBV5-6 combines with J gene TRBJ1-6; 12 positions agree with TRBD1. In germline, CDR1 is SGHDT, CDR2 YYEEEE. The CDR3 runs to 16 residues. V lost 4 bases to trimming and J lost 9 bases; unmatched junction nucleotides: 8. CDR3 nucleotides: TGTGCCAGCAGCGCACTCGGGACAGGGGGCAGTTCACCCCTCCACTTT. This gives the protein CASSALGTGGSSPLHF.

CDR3 amino acids: CASSYSPLAGIFF. The CDR3 nucleotides are TGTGCCAGCAGTTACTCTCCTCTAGCGGGTATATTCTTC. The chain employs TRBV6-5 and TRBJ2-1, with 8 bases that match TRBD2. CDR3 length equals 13 residues. V lost 0 bases, J lost 16 bases, and 8 bases stayed unmatched. Germline V CDR1 and CDR2: MNHEY, SVGAGI.

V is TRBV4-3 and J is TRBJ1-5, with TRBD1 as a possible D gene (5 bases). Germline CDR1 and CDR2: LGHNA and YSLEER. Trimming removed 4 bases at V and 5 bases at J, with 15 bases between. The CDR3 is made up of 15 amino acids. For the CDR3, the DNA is TGCGCCAGCAGCCGGATAATTGGGGGGGATCAGCCCCAGCATTTT. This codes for CASSRIIGGDQPQHF.

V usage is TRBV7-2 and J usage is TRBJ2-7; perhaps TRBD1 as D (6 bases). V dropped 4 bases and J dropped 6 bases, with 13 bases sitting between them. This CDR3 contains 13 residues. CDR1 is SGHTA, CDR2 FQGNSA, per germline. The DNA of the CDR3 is TGTGCCAGCAGCTCCACAGGGTTTGGCGAGCAGTACTTC. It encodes CASSSTGFGEQYF.

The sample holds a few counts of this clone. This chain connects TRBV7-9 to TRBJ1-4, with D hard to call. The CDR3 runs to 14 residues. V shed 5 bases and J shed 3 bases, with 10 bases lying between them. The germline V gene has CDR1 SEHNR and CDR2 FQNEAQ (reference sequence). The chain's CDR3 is CASSRSSANEKLFF. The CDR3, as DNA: TGTGCCAGCAGCCGCTCCTCAGCTAATGAAAAACTGTTTTTT.

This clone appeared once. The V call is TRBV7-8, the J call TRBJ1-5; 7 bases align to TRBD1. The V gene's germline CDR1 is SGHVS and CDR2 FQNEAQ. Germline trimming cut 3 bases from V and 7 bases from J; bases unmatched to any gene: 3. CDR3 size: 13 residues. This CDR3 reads CASSLQGVQPQHF. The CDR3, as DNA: TGTGCCAGCAGCTTGCAGGGGGTCCAGCCCCAGCATTTT.

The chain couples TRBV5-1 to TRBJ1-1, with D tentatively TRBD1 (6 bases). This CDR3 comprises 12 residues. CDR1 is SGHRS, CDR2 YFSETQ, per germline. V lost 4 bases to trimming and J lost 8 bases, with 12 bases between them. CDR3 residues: CASSPGGAEAFF. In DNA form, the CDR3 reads TGCGCCAGCAGCCCCGGGGGGGCAGAAGCTTTCTTT.

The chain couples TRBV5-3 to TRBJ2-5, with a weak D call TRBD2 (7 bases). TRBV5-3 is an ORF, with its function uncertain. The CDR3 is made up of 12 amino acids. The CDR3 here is CVQGRGQETQYF. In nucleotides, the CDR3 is TGTGTGCAGGGGAGGGGACAAGAGACCCAGTACTTC.

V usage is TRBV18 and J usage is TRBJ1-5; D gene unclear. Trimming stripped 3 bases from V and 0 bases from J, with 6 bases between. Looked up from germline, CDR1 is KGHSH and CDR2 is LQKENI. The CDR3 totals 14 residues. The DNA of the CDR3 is TGTGCCAGCTCACCTGGAGTTAGCAATCAGCCCCAGCATTTT. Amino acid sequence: CASSPGVSNQPQHF.

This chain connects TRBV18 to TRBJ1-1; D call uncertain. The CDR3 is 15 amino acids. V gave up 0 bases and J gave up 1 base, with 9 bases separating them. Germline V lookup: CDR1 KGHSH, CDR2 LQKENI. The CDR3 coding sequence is TGTGCCAGCTCACCACCTACAGCTAAGAACACTGAAGCTTTCTTT. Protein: CASSPPTAKNTEAFF.